This entry lists 26 T cell receptor beta chains sequenced from one sample in a study of blood T cell repertoires in COVID-19. Measured with immunoSEQ multiplex PCR; TCRdb has only the in-frame clones, and not every one. Of some 260,000 clones in the sample, approximately 88% were seen once. Sample: peripheral blood. Receptor source: a woman between 65 and 79 years old with COVID-19, enrolled during active disease.

The rearrangement uses TRBV2 and TRBJ2-7; 9 positions match TRBD2. The CDR3 totals 14 residues. Unmatched junction bases numbered 3, after V lost 2 bases and J lost 4 bases. Germline CDR1 and CDR2: SNHLY and FYNNEI. CDR3 in amino acids: CASSELAGWYEQYF. CDR3 sequence (DNA): TGTGCCAGCAGTGAACTAGCGGGATGGTACGAGCAGTACTTC.

The CDR3 DNA follows: TGTGCCACCAGTGCTTCCAGGGGGGGCTACACCTTC. Translated: CATSASRGGYTF. This chain uses TRBV24-1 with TRBJ1-2; 7 nucleotides line up with TRBD1. This CDR3 has 12 residues. V gave up 5 bases and J gave up 8 bases; unmatched junction bases: 4. Germline V gene sequence: CDR1 KGHDR, CDR2 SFDVKD.

The V gene is TRBV5-1, the J gene TRBJ2-5, with TRBD1 matching 8 bases. Looked up from germline, CDR1 is SGHRS and CDR2 is YFSETQ. The CDR3 has 12 amino acids. The V gene end was trimmed by 5 bases and the J gene end by 4 bases; junction bases not matched to a gene: 1. The CDR3 region is CASRGQGETQYF. The CDR3 DNA is TGCGCCAGCAGAGGACAGGGAGAGACCCAGTACTTC. Together with reference TRBV5-1 and TRBJ2-5, the CDR3 gives the full variable domain: KAGVTQTPRYLIKTRGQQVTLSCSPISGHRSVSWYQQTPGQGLQFLFEYFSETQRNKGNFPGRFSGRQFSNSRSEMNVSTLELGDSALYLCASRGQGETQYFGPGTRLLVL.

The chain employs TRBV24-1 and TRBJ1-4; 7 nucleotides match TRBD1. V shed 4 bases, J shed 5 bases, and the junction held 9 bases outside the gene matches. This CDR3 has 16 amino acids. The germline CDR1 and CDR2 sequences are KGHDR and SFDVKD. The CDR3 reads CATSDPGQAGNEKLFF. The CDR3 DNA follows: TGTGCCACCAGTGACCCTGGACAGGCCGGGAATGAAAAACTGTTTTTT.

This clone turned up a few times. V is TRBV11-3 and J is TRBJ1-4; D is undetermined. V lost 3 bases, J lost 4 bases, and 3 bases lay in between. The CDR3 totals 12 residues. Germline CDR1 is SGHNT and CDR2 is YENEEA. The CDR3, as DNA: TGTGCCAGCAGCTTGCGTAATGAAAAACTGTTTTTT. Amino acid sequence: CASSLRNEKLFF.

The chain has TRBV10-3 and TRBJ1-2, with TRBD1 identical over 8 bases. CDR1 is ENHRY and CDR2 is SYGVKD in the germline V gene. Trimming cost V 5 bases and J 3 bases; bases outside gene matches: 2. The CDR3 is 13 residues long. The CDR3 DNA is TGTGCCATCAGTCCGACAGGGGACTATGGCTACACCTTC. Protein sequence: CAISPTGDYGYTF.

This chain links TRBV19 with TRBJ2-1; TRBD2 agrees at 10 bases. V trimming: 5 bases; J trimming: 3 bases; junction bases outside the gene matches: 4. The germline gives CDR1 LNHDA, CDR2 SQIVND (reference sequence). This CDR3 contains 15 residues. In DNA form, the CDR3 reads TGTGCCAGTAGTCCCAGCGGGAGGGGCTACAATGAGCAGTTCTTC. It codes for CASSPSGRGYNEQFF.

This clone was seen a few times. CDR3 DNA sequence: TGTGCCAGCAGTCCGTCCGGGACTAGCTCATGGAGAGAGACCCAGTACTTC. Translated, it gives CASSPSGTSSWRETQYF. The chain employs TRBV6-2 or TRBV6-3 and TRBJ2-5; TRBD2 matches at 9 bases. This CDR3 is 17 amino acids long. The germline V gene encodes CDR1 MNHEY and CDR2 SVGEGT. The V and J ends lost 5 bases and 4 bases, in that order; junction bases with no gene match: 14.

V usage is TRBV2 and J usage is TRBJ1-3; tentative D call: TRBD1 (6 bases). V was cut by 5 bases and J by 0 bases, with 11 bases left in between. Germline CDR1 is SNHLY and CDR2 is FYNNEI. The CDR3 length is 15 residues. CDR3 region: CASSFRDTSGNTIYF. The CDR3 DNA reads as TGTGCCAGCAGTTTCCGGGACACCTCTGGAAACACCATATATTTT.

The chain is built from TRBV18 and TRBJ1-5; the D is unclear. V was clipped by 3 bases and J by 10 bases, with 13 bases between them. Germline V gene lookup returns CDR1 KGHSH and CDR2 LQKENI. The CDR3 totals 13 residues. CDR3 loop: CASSPPGGEPQHF. In DNA form, the CDR3 reads TGTGCCAGCTCACCGCCTGGAGGAGAACCCCAGCATTTT.

V gene TRBV28 combines with J gene TRBJ1-1; D is possibly TRBD1 (6 bases). The CDR3 length is 17 residues. Deletions cut 1 base from V and 4 bases from J, with 19 bases between. Germline CDR1 and CDR2: MDHEN and SYDVKM. The CDR3 protein is CASSLSGGAWSATEAFF. CDR3 in DNA: TGTGCCAGCAGTTTATCTGGGGGCGCCTGGAGTGCCACTGAAGCTTTCTTT.

This clone was recorded once. The chain couples TRBV2 to TRBJ2-7; 11 bases fit TRBD1. Germline V gene data show CDR1 as SNHLY and CDR2 as FYNNEI. V dropped 5 bases and J dropped 5; count of bases not matched to a gene: 8. The CDR3 has 15 amino acids. CDR3 DNA: TGTGCCAGCAGTCACCAGGGACAGGGGGTGGACGAGCAGTACTTC. Translated: CASSHQGQGVDEQYF.

CDR3 residues: CASSLAWGGSSPLHF. As DNA, the CDR3 is TGCGCCAGCAGCTTGGCCTGGGGGGGGAGTTCACCCCTCCACTTT. The genes are TRBV5-1 and TRBJ1-6; TRBD1 is a possible D gene (5 bases). The length of the CDR3 is 15 residues. The germline gives CDR1 SGHRS, CDR2 YFSETQ. V lost 0 bases and J 9 bases, leaving 13 bases between the germline ends.

V usage is TRBV6-5 and J usage is TRBJ1-4, with unresolved D. V was shortened by 2 bases and J by 4 bases, with 8 bases between the two germline ends. The CDR3 is made up of 14 amino acids. The germline gives CDR1 MNHEY, CDR2 SVGAGI. The CDR3: CASSYTGFNEKLFF. DNA of the CDR3: TGTGCCAGCAGTTACACCGGTTTTAATGAAAAACTGTTTTTT.

The chain recombines TRBV30 with TRBJ2-7; D unclear. The V gene's germline CDR1 is GTSNPN and CDR2 SVGIG (reference sequence). V was cut by 3 bases and J by 2 bases, with 11 bases left in between. This CDR3 contains 13 residues. As DNA, the CDR3 is TGTGCCTGGAGCCCCGACTCCACCTACGAGCAGTACTTC. This translates into CAWSPDSTYEQYF.

The chain is built from TRBV6-4 and TRBJ1-2, with 8 bases fitting TRBD1. The CDR3 runs 10 residues. The V gene end was trimmed by 8 bases and the J gene end by 13 bases; junction bases not matched to a gene: 6. The germline gives CDR1 MRHNA, CDR2 SNTAGT. CDR3 bases: TGTGCCAGCCCGGACAGGGCAGCCACCTTC. Protein: CASPDRAATF.

This clone has only a few counts. The chain recombines TRBV12-3 or TRBV12-4 with TRBJ2-2; no reliable D call. Trimming took 3 bases from V and 5 from J, leaving 4 bases between them. The CDR3 sequence is 12 residues long. As DNA, the CDR3 is TGTGCCAGCAGTTTGGAGACCGGGGAGCTGTTTTTT. This translates into CASSLETGELFF.

In DNA, the CDR3 is TGTGCCACCAGTGAATCCGGGAGAACTAATGAAAAACTGTTTTTT. Translating gives CATSESGRTNEKLFF. The chain recombines TRBV24-1 with TRBJ1-4, with unresolved D. The germline V gene has CDR1 KGHDR and CDR2 SFDVKD. The V end lost 4 bases, the J end lost 1 base, and 9 bases lay between the germline ends. The CDR3 covers 15 residues.

The chain has TRBV5-6 and TRBJ1-1; D not resolved. This CDR3 spans 12 amino acids. The germline V gene has CDR1 SGHDT and CDR2 YYEEEE. The V gene lost 1 base and the J gene lost 6 bases, with 7 bases spanning the gap. The CDR3 bases are TGTGCCAGCAGCTTGAGCTACGCTGAAGCTTTCTTT. Its translation is CASSLSYAEAFF.

The J gene is TRBJ2-2, the V gene TRBV7-9; D not resolved. Germline assignment: CDR1 SEHNR and CDR2 FQNEAQ (reference sequence). Deletions cut 0 bases from V and 6 bases from J, with 11 bases between. The CDR3 runs 15 residues. The CDR3 DNA sequence: TGTGCCAGCAGCTTAGCTTGGGCAGTCCCCGGGGAGCTGTTTTTT. This encodes CASSLAWAVPGELFF. Combining the CDR3 with reference TRBV7-9 and TRBJ2-2 gives the whole variable domain DTGVSQNPRHKITKRGQNVTFRCDPISEHNRLYWYRQTLGQGPEFLTYFQNEAQLEKSRLLSDRFSAERPKGSFSTLEIQRTEQGDSAMYLCASSLAWAVPGELFFGEGSRLTVL.

As for this clone: Different DNA sequences within this sample yield the same CDR3. The J gene is TRBJ1-5, the V gene TRBV28, with 10 bases that match TRBD1. The CDR3 is 14 residues long. J was trimmed by 4 bases and V by 6 bases; bases with no gene match: 3. CDR1 is MDHEN and CDR2 is SYDVKM in the germline V gene. CDR3 in amino acids: CASRGTGENQPQHF. The DNA for the CDR3 is TGTGCCAGCAGGGGGACAGGGGAAAATCAGCCCCAGCATTTT.

This chain uses TRBV6-5 with TRBJ2-7, with 14 bases that match TRBD2. This CDR3 has 14 amino acids. V shed 7 bases, J shed 7 bases, and the junction held 6 bases outside the gene matches. CDR1 is MNHEY, CDR2 SVGAGI, per germline. The CDR3 region is CASKGLAGVEEQYF. CDR3 DNA: TGTGCCAGCAAGGGACTAGCGGGAGTCGAGGAGCAGTACTTC.

J is TRBJ1-3 and V is TRBV27; no firm D call. V was clipped by 3 bases and J by 0 bases, with 15 bases between them. This CDR3 has 17 amino acids. In germline, CDR1 is MNHEY, CDR2 SMNVEV (reference sequence). CDR3 sequence: CASSLYPGARSGNTIYF. The CDR3 DNA is TGTGCCAGCAGTTTGTATCCGGGAGCCCGCTCTGGAAACACCATATATTTT.

This rearrangement joins TRBV20-1 to TRBJ1-2; D not certain. Trimming left V 3 bases short and J 0 bases short, with 14 bases between. The CDR3 runs 15 residues. Germline V gives CDR1 DFQATT, CDR2 SNEGSKA (reference sequence). CDR3 DNA sequence: TGCAGTGCTAGTGAGAGCCGGGGAGCTAACTATGGCTACACCTTC. Amino acid sequence: CSASESRGANYGYTF.

V and J are TRBV19 and TRBJ2-2; TRBD1 matches 7 bases. Per germline, CDR1 LNHDA and CDR2 SQIVND (reference sequence). J lost 2 bases, V lost 6 bases, and 9 bases had no gene match. CDR3 length: 16 residues. For the CDR3, the DNA is TGTGCCAGTAGACCCGGGACAGATTCTAACACCGGGGAGCTGTTTTTT. It is translated as CASRPGTDSNTGELFF.

This chain joins TRBV4-1 and TRBJ1-5; a possible D gene is TRBD1 (6 bases). V was cut by 0 bases and J by 6 bases, with 15 bases left in between. CDR1 is MGHRA, CDR2 YSYEKL, per germline. The CDR3 sequence is 16 residues long. CDR3 loop: CASSQDGGALFQPQHF. The DNA for the CDR3 is TGCGCCAGCAGCCAAGATGGGGGGGCTCTTTTTCAGCCCCAGCATTTT.